These 25 T cell receptor beta chains were all obtained from the same sample, sequenced in a study of shared clonotypes between healthy human individuals. Measured with immunoSEQ multiplex PCR; TCRdb has only the in-frame clones, and not every one. Of a few million clones listed, 92% were seen once; the top ten hold 0.3% to 0.45%. Input material: naive CD4+ T cells from PBMCs. Subset here: CD45RA+ positively selected. Receptor source: a man younger than 30 in good health. Some clones in this sample may be carry-over from other donors' samples.

The J gene is TRBJ2-1, the V gene TRBV18; 7 bases align to TRBD2. Germline V lookup: CDR1 KGHSH, CDR2 LQKENI. Unmatched junction bases numbered 6, after V lost 0 bases and J lost 10 bases. The CDR3 contains 14 residues. CDR3 sequence: CASSPPAGAEEQFF. The CDR3 region has the DNA TGTGCCAGCTCACCACCGGCGGGAGCGGAGGAGCAGTTCTTC.

The rearrangement joins TRBV29-1 to TRBJ2-4; no clear D gene. The CDR3 consists of 13 residues. The germline gives CDR1 SQVTM, CDR2 ANQGSEA. V lost 7 bases and J lost 2, with 12 bases in between. The CDR3 sequence is CSAVLITKNIQYF. In DNA, the CDR3 is TGCAGCGCCGTCCTAATTACCAAAAACATTCAGTACTTC.

This sequence joins TRBV18 and TRBJ2-7; tentatively, D is TRBD1 or TRBD2 (5 bases each). V lost 3 bases and J lost 11, with 17 bases in between. The length of the CDR3 is 13 residues. Per germline, CDR1 KGHSH and CDR2 LQKENI. Written as DNA, the CDR3 is TGTGCCAGCTCACCCGAGGGTTCCCAGACAGAGTACTTC. It encodes CASSPEGSQTEYF.

The chain employs TRBV11-3 and TRBJ2-7; D unresolved. V lost 5 bases, J lost 2 bases, and 13 bases lay in between. Germline CDR1 is SGHNT and CDR2 is YENEEA. The CDR3 is 14 amino acids. CDR3 protein: CASSPGRYTYEQYF. The CDR3, as DNA: TGTGCCAGCAGCCCCGGCAGGTACACCTACGAGCAGTACTTC.

The chain uses TRBV28 and TRBJ2-1; a weak D match, TRBD2 (6 bases). The CDR3 extends over 13 amino acids. Deletions cut 5 bases from V and 5 bases from J, with 10 bases between. Germline CDR1 and CDR2: MDHEN and SYDVKM. The chain's CDR3 is CASSEQRDNEQFF. The CDR3 DNA is TGTGCCAGCAGTGAACAGCGGGACAATGAGCAGTTCTTC.

V is TRBV18 and J is TRBJ1-5; D might be TRBD1 (6 bases). The CDR3 is 12 residues long. Germline CDR1 is KGHSH and CDR2 is LQKENI. Trimming pared 6 bases from V and 9 bases from J, leaving 12 bases between. The CDR3 region is CASSDVRGPQHF. For the CDR3, the DNA is TGTGCCAGCTCGGATGTCAGGGGGCCCCAGCATTTT.

The chain combines TRBV11-2 with TRBJ2-3, with D possibly TRBD1 on 5 matching bases. Germline CDR1 reads SGHAT; CDR2 reads FQNNGV. The V gene lost 2 bases and the J gene lost 0 bases, with 18 bases spanning the gap. The CDR3 is 18 amino acids. The CDR3 loop reads CASSLSVGAGASTDTQYF. In nucleotides, the CDR3 is TGTGCCAGCAGCTTAAGCGTAGGGGCCGGAGCTAGCACAGATACGCAGTATTTT.

This clone appeared a single time. The CDR3 loop reads CASSLGGVQETQYF. The CDR3 DNA reads as TGTGCCAGCAGCTTAGGCGGGGTCCAAGAGACCCAGTACTTC. The V call is TRBV7-3, the J call TRBJ2-5; TRBD2 might be the D (6 bases). Looked up from germline, CDR1 is SGHTA and CDR2 is FQGTGA. Trimming took off 2 bases at V and 1 base at J, with 8 bases between the two ends. CDR3 size: 14 residues. Combining the CDR3 with reference TRBV7-3 and TRBJ2-5 gives the whole variable domain GAGVSQTPSNKVTEKGKYVELRCDPISGHTALYWYRQSLGQGPEFLIYFQGTGAADDSGLPNDRFFAVRPEGSVSTLKIQRTERGDSAVYLCASSLGGVQETQYFGPGTRLLVL.

J is TRBJ1-5 and V is TRBV28; no clear D. CDR3 length: 15 residues. Per the germline V gene, CDR1 is MDHEN and CDR2 is SYDVKM. Trimming removed 1 base at V and 9 bases at J, with 16 bases between. The CDR3 spells CASSLSFLIWLPQHF. CDR3 nucleotides: TGTGCCAGCAGTTTATCATTCCTTATTTGGCTGCCCCAGCATTTT.

V and J are TRBV18 and TRBJ2-7; TRBD1 matches 10 bases. V dropped 3 bases and J dropped 0; count of bases not matched to a gene: 8. Germline loops: CDR1 KGHSH, CDR2 LQKENI. The CDR3 length is 17 residues. CDR3 DNA sequence: TGTGCCAGCTCACCGGGTGCGGGACAGGGGACCTCCTACGAGCAGTACTTC. Translation: CASSPGAGQGTSYEQYF.

The chain recombines TRBV7-2 with TRBJ1-5; D is unclear. Germline CDR1 and CDR2: SGHTA and FQGNSA. The ends were cut back, 7 bases at V and 8 bases at J, with 15 bases in the middle. The CDR3 covers 13 residues. CDR3 residues: CASTPGNMEPQHF. CDR3 DNA sequence: TGTGCCAGCACCCCTGGGAATATGGAGCCCCAGCATTTT.

This sequence joins TRBV27 and TRBJ1-1; 11 bases match TRBD1. Looked up from germline, CDR1 is MNHEY and CDR2 is SMNVEV (reference sequence). Trimming at V came to 4 bases and at J to 8 bases, leaving 6 bases not matched to a gene. The CDR3 covers 14 residues. CDR3 nucleotides: TGTGCCAGCAGTTGGGGGACAGGGGGGACCGAAGCTTTCTTT. The encoded protein is CASSWGTGGTEAFF.

This chain connects TRBV9 to TRBJ2-5, with TRBD1 as a possible D gene (6 bases). Trimming left V 4 bases short and J 3 bases short, with 16 bases between. Germline values: CDR1 SGDLS, CDR2 YYNGEE. There are 15 residues in the CDR3. The CDR3 bases are TGTGCCAGCAGCAGGGACGGACAGTTAGAAGAGACCCAGTACTTC. The encoded protein is CASSRDGQLEETQYF.

This rearrangement joins TRBV18 to TRBJ1-1, with 11 bases that match TRBD1. Germline assignment: CDR1 KGHSH and CDR2 LQKENI. The trim removed 4 bases at V and 2 bases at J, leaving 3 bases unmatched. CDR3 size: 15 residues. For the CDR3, the DNA is TGTGCCAGCTCACAGGGACAGGGGGGAAACACTGAAGCTTTCTTT. It is translated as CASSQGQGGNTEAFF. Filled out from reference TRBV18 and TRBJ1-1, the complete variable domain reads NAGVMQNPRHLVRRRGQEARLRCSPMKGHSHVYWYRQLPEEGLKFMVYLQKENIIDESGMPKERFSAEFPKEGPSILRIQQVVRGDSAAYFCASSQGQGGNTEAFFGQGTRLTVV.

As for this clone: At the DNA level, this CDR3 is encoded by other sequences in the same sample as well. The V call is TRBV5-1, the J call TRBJ2-3; 7 positions match TRBD1. Germline CDR1 SGHRS, CDR2 YFSETQ. The ends lost 4 bases at V and 4 bases at J; junction bases unmatched: 3. This CDR3 contains 13 residues. The CDR3 DNA reads as TGCGCCAGCAGCGGGCAGGGGGCAGATACGCAGTATTTT. Translation: CASSGQGADTQYF.

The rearrangement joins TRBV18 to TRBJ2-3; D unresolved. The CDR3 has 15 residues. Germline CDR1 is KGHSH and CDR2 is LQKENI. The ends were cut back, 6 bases at V and 1 base at J, with 14 bases in the middle. In DNA form, the CDR3 reads TGTGCCAGCTCGCCCGTCCAAGGTCGCACAGATACGCAGTATTTT. Protein: CASSPVQGRTDTQYF.

The chain carries TRBV10-3 and TRBJ2-2; 9 bases are a match to TRBD1. Germline trimming cut 3 bases from V and 7 bases from J; bases unmatched to any gene: 6. This CDR3 contains 15 residues. Germline V gene data show CDR1 as ENHRY and CDR2 as SYGVKD. Here the CDR3 reads CAISDADRGRGELFF. The CDR3 DNA follows: TGTGCCATCAGTGATGCGGACAGGGGTCGCGGGGAGCTGTTTTTT.

The genes are TRBV15 and TRBJ2-7, with 7 bases that match TRBD1. V lost 2 bases and J lost 4; bases outside the gene matches: 2. Germline CDR1 and CDR2: LNHNV and YYDKDF (reference sequence). The CDR3 extends over 13 amino acids. The DNA for the CDR3 is TGTGCCACCAGCAGACCGGACAGGTACGAGCAGTACTTC. Its protein is CATSRPDRYEQYF.

The J gene is TRBJ2-7, the V gene TRBV5-1; D may be TRBD2 (5 bases). Per the germline V gene, CDR1 is SGHRS and CDR2 is YFSETQ. V gave up 0 bases and J gave up 2 bases, with 12 bases separating them. The CDR3 contains 15 residues. CDR3 bases: TGCGCCAGCAGCTTGGGTTCAGCCGGGGCCTACGAGCAGTACTTC. It is translated as CASSLGSAGAYEQYF. Using reference TRBV5-1 and TRBJ2-7 for the parts outside the CDR3, the full variable domain is KAGVTQTPRYLIKTRGQQVTLSCSPISGHRSVSWYQQTPGQGLQFLFEYFSETQRNKGNFPGRFSGRQFSNSRSEMNVSTLELGDSALYLCASSLGSAGAYEQYFGPGTRLTVT.

Written as DNA, the CDR3 is TGCAGCGTTGAAGGCACCTTAAGGGCTAACTATGGCTACACCTTC. As protein: CSVEGTLRANYGYTF. The chain has TRBV29-1 and TRBJ1-2; D gene unclear. The CDR3 is 15 amino acids. Trimming removed 1 base at V and 0 bases at J, with 12 bases between. Germline V lookup: CDR1 SQVTM, CDR2 ANQGSEA.

The CDR3 protein is CASSLDGANSYEQYF. CDR3 DNA sequence: TGTGCCAGCAGCTTAGACGGGGCTAACTCCTACGAGCAGTACTTC. The chain carries TRBV7-9 and TRBJ2-7; either TRBD1 or TRBD2 may fit D (5 bases each). CDR3 length equals 15 residues. Per the germline V gene, CDR1 is SEHNR and CDR2 is FQNEAQ (reference sequence). The germline V and J ends were trimmed by 1 base and 0 bases, with 10 bases remaining between them.

The rearrangement joins TRBV28 to TRBJ2-5; D might be TRBD1 (5 bases). V lost 10 bases and J 2 bases, leaving 17 bases between the germline ends. The CDR3 has 14 amino acids. Germline-derived CDR1 and CDR2 are MDHEN and SYDVKM. The CDR3 here is CATATRGGQETQYF. The CDR3, as DNA: TGTGCCACCGCTACAAGGGGCGGTCAAGAGACCCAGTACTTC. The full variable domain, with the rest looked up from reference TRBV28 and TRBJ2-5, is DVKVTQSSRYLVKRTGEKVFLECVQDMDHENMFWYRQDPGLGLRLIYFSYDVKMKEKGDIPEGYSVSREKKERFSLILESASTNQTSMYLCATATRGGQETQYFGPGTRLLVL.

The chain has TRBV5-1 and TRBJ2-2; 7 bases align to TRBD2. The V gene end was trimmed by 5 bases and the J gene end by 4 bases; junction bases not matched to a gene: 5. Germline V gene sequence: CDR1 SGHRS, CDR2 YFSETQ. CDR3 length equals 14 residues. CDR3 in DNA: TGCGCCAGCAGGGGGGGGTCGAGCACCGGGGAGCTGTTTTTT. The encoded protein is CASRGGSSTGELFF.

This clone has only a few counts. The chain employs TRBV27 and TRBJ2-3, with D maybe TRBD1 (6 bases). CDR3 length: 15 residues. The germline V gene has CDR1 MNHEY and CDR2 SMNVEV (reference sequence). V shed 3 bases and J shed 2 bases, with 12 bases lying between them. CDR3 DNA sequence: TGTGCCAGCAGTTTCAGGGGCCGCCCCACAGATACGCAGTATTTT. Protein product: CASSFRGRPTDTQYF.

The gene calls are TRBV5-1 and TRBJ2-5; 11 nucleotides agree with TRBD2. The V gene end was trimmed by 0 bases and the J gene end by 2 bases; junction bases not matched to a gene: 3. The CDR3 is made up of 16 amino acids. Germline V lookup: CDR1 SGHRS, CDR2 YFSETQ. CDR3 DNA: TGCGCCAGCAGCTTGGTGGGACTAGCGGTACAAGAGACCCAGTACTTC. It specifies CASSLVGLAVQETQYF.